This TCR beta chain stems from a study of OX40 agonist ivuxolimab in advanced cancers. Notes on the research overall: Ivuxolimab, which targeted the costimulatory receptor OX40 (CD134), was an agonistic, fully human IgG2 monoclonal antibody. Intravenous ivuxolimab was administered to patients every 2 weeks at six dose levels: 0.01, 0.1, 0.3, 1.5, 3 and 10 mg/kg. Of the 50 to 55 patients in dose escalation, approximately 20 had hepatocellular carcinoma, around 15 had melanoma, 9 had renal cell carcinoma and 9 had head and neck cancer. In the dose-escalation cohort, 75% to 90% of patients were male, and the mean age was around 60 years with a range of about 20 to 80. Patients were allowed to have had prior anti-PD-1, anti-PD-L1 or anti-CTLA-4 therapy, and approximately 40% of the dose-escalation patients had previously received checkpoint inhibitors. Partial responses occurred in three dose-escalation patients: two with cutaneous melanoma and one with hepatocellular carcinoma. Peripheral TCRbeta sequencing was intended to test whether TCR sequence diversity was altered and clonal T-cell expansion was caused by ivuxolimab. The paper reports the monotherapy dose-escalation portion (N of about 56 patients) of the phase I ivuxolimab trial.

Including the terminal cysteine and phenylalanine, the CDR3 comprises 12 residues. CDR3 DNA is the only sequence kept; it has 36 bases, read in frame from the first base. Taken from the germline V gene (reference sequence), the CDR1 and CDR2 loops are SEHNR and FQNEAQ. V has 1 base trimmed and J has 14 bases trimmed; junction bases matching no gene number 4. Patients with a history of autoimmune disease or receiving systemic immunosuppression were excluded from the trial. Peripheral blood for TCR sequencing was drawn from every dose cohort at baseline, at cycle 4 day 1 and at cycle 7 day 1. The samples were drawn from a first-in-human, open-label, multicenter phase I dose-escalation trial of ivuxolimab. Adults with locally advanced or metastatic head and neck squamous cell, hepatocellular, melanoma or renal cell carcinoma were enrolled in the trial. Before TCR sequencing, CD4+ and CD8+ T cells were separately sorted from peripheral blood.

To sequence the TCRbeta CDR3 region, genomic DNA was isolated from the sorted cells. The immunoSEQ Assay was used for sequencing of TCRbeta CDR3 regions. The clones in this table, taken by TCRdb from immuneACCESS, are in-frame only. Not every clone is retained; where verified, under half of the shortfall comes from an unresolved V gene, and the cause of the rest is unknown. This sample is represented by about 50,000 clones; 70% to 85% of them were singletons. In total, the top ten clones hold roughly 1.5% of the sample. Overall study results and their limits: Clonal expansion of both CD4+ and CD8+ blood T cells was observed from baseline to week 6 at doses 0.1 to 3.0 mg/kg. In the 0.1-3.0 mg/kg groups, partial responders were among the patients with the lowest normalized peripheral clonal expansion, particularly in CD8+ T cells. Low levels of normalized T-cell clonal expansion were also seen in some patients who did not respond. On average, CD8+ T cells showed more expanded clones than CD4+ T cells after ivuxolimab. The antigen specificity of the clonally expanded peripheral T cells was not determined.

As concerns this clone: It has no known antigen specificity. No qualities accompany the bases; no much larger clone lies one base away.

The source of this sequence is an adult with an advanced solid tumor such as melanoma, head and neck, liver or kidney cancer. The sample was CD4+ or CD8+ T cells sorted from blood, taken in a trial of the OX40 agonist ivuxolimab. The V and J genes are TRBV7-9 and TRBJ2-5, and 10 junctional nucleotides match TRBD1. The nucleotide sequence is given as TGTGCCAGCAGCTTAGGGGACAGGGGTAACTACTTC. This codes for CASSLGDRGNYF.